Listed below are T cell receptor beta chains from one sample, sequenced in a study of T cells in Graves' hyperthyroidism and ophthalmopathy. One entry per CDR3 protein results from TCRdb running MiXCR on the multiplex PCR reads. The data hold roughly 740,000 distinct CDR3 sequences, with 16% observed a single time. The sequenced material came from blood. These receptors were obtained from a man aged 18 to 29 with Graves' hyperthyroidism. Each CDR3 is given with its conserved first and last residue. D genes are given only for firm matches. Clone size is given for some rows only: seen once, a few or many times, or a class if the clone is expanded.

cdr3_nt: TGTGCCAGCAGCTTAACGGGAGAAGGCAAAAACATTCAGTACTTC
cdr3_aa: CASSLTGEGKNIQYF
v_call: TRBV7-9
d_call: -
clone_size: many
j_call: TRBJ2-4

cdr3_nt: TGTGCCAGCAGTTTAATATCCTGGGGGGAGATGAGGGTGGTTGATGAGCAGTTCTTC
cdr3_aa: CASSLISWGEMRVVDEQFF
v_call: TRBV28
d_call: -
clone_size: few
j_call: TRBJ2-1

cdr3_nt: TGTGCCAGCAGTTTAATGGGGGACGGGACAGATACGCAGTATTTT
cdr3_aa: CASSLMGDGTDTQYF
v_call: TRBV27
d_call: -
clone_size: -
j_call: TRBJ2-3

cdr3_nt: TGTGCCAGCATACTAAGAAGGACGGGCGGCACTGAAGCTTTCTTT
cdr3_aa: CASILRRTGGTEAFF
v_call: TRBV2
d_call: -
clone_size: many
j_call: TRBJ1-1

cdr3_nt: TGCAGTGCTCCCCGGGGGAGAAGGCACATCTATGGCTACACCTTC
cdr3_aa: CSAPRGRRHIYGYTF
v_call: TRBV20-1
d_call: -
clone_size: few
j_call: TRBJ1-2

cdr3_nt: TGTGCCAGCAGTTACCCACAGGGGCTATACACAGATACGCAGTATTTT
cdr3_aa: CASSYPQGLYTDTQYF
v_call: TRBV6-2/TRBV6-3
d_call: TRBD1
clone_size: many
j_call: TRBJ2-3

cdr3_nt: TGTGCCAGCATTGGGAGCGGGAGGACCTACGAGCAGTACTTC
cdr3_aa: CASIGSGRTYEQYF
v_call: TRBV27
d_call: TRBD2
clone_size: few
j_call: TRBJ2-7

cdr3_nt: TGTGCCAGCAGTCCCTCACTAGCGGGAGGGCGAGACCGAAGCTCCTACAATGAGCAGTTCTTC
cdr3_aa: CASSPSLAGGRDRSSYNEQFF
v_call: TRBV6-1
d_call: TRBD2
clone_size: few
j_call: TRBJ2-1

cdr3_nt: TGTGCCAGCAGCCCCCCGGGGGCGAGCAATCAGCCCCAGCATTTT
cdr3_aa: CASSPPGASNQPQHF
v_call: TRBV7-2
d_call: -
clone_size: few
j_call: TRBJ1-5

cdr3_nt: TGTGCCAGCAGCGGTACACTAGCGAGCTCCTACGAGCAGTACTTC
cdr3_aa: CASSGTLASSYEQYF
v_call: TRBV2
d_call: TRBD2
clone_size: many
j_call: TRBJ2-7

cdr3_nt: TGTGCCAGCAGCTCGATCGGACTAGTTCAAGAGACCCAGTACTTC
cdr3_aa: CASSSIGLVQETQYF
v_call: TRBV11-3
d_call: TRBD2
clone_size: -
j_call: TRBJ2-5

cdr3_nt: TGTGCCACCAGTGATTCGACAGGAAAGTACCAAGAGACCCAGTACTTC
cdr3_aa: CATSDSTGKYQETQYF
v_call: TRBV24-1
d_call: -
clone_size: -
j_call: TRBJ2-5

cdr3_nt: TGTGCCAGCAGCCCGACAGGAGCCCAGCGCGAGCAGCACTTC
cdr3_aa: CASSPTGAQREQHF
v_call: TRBV7-2
d_call: -
clone_size: -
j_call: TRBJ2-7

cdr3_nt: TGTGCCAGCAGCCCCTTTCGGAACGAGCAGTACTTC
cdr3_aa: CASSPFRNEQYF
v_call: TRBV7-2
d_call: -
clone_size: many
j_call: TRBJ2-7

cdr3_nt: TGTGCCAGCAGCCGGAGCTTAGACTACGCCTACGAGCAGTACTTC
cdr3_aa: CASSRSLDYAYEQYF
v_call: TRBV2
d_call: -
clone_size: -
j_call: TRBJ2-7

cdr3_nt: TGCGCCAGCAGCCAAAACATCTTTATGAGCGAAAAACTGTTTTTT
cdr3_aa: CASSQNIFMSEKLFF
v_call: TRBV4-1
d_call: -
clone_size: few
j_call: TRBJ1-4

cdr3_nt: TGTGCCAGCAGGGGACAGGGTAGCAATCAGCCCCAGCATTTT
cdr3_aa: CASRGQGSNQPQHF
v_call: TRBV6-1
d_call: TRBD1
clone_size: many
j_call: TRBJ1-5

cdr3_nt: TGTGCCAGCAGTTACGTCGGCTATGGCTACACCTTC
cdr3_aa: CASSYVGYGYTF
v_call: TRBV6-9
d_call: -
clone_size: -
j_call: TRBJ1-2

cdr3_nt: TGCGCCAGCAGCTGGGGACAGGGAAGAACTGAAGCTTTCTTT
cdr3_aa: CASSWGQGRTEAFF
v_call: TRBV5-1
d_call: TRBD1
clone_size: few
j_call: TRBJ1-1

cdr3_nt: TGTGCCAGCAGTTTAATGAGGGGACTAGTATACAATGAGCAGTTCTTC
cdr3_aa: CASSLMRGLVYNEQFF
v_call: TRBV27
d_call: TRBD2
clone_size: -
j_call: TRBJ2-1

cdr3_nt: TGTGCCAGCAGCCCCCGCCCTAGGGTAGCGGGAGTAGGTGGGGCCAACGTCCTGACTTTC
cdr3_aa: CASSPRPRVAGVGGANVLTF
v_call: TRBV7-9
d_call: TRBD2
clone_size: -
j_call: TRBJ2-6

cdr3_nt: TGTGCCAGCAGCCTCCCGCGGGCGGGAGAAGCAGATACGCAGTATTTT
cdr3_aa: CASSLPRAGEADTQYF
v_call: TRBV28
d_call: TRBD2
clone_size: many
j_call: TRBJ2-3

cdr3_nt: TGTGCCAGCAGCCCGCCCGGGACAGGGCGTACCTATGGCTACACCTTC
cdr3_aa: CASSPPGTGRTYGYTF
v_call: TRBV9
d_call: TRBD1
clone_size: -
j_call: TRBJ1-2

cdr3_nt: TGTGCCAGCTCACCACCAGGTCAAGAGACCCAGTACTTC
cdr3_aa: CASSPPGQETQYF
v_call: TRBV18
d_call: -
clone_size: many
j_call: TRBJ2-5

cdr3_nt: TGTGCCAGCAGCGATGGTGGGACAGGGGAAGAGACCCAGTACTTC
cdr3_aa: CASSDGGTGEETQYF
v_call: TRBV6-4
d_call: TRBD1
clone_size: -
j_call: TRBJ2-5

cdr3_nt: TGCGCCAGCAGCCCGTGGACAGGGAAGGGAAATGAGCAGTTCTTC
cdr3_aa: CASSPWTGKGNEQFF
v_call: TRBV4-3
d_call: TRBD1
clone_size: -
j_call: TRBJ2-1

cdr3_nt: TGTGCCAGCAGCGAGGGCTTTTATAGCAATCAGCCCCAGCATTTT
cdr3_aa: CASSEGFYSNQPQHF
v_call: TRBV7-2
d_call: -
clone_size: few
j_call: TRBJ1-5

cdr3_nt: TGTGCCAGCAGCCGGGACTTGGCAGCTTTCTTT
cdr3_aa: CASSRDLAAFF
v_call: TRBV11-2
d_call: -
clone_size: many
j_call: TRBJ1-1

cdr3_nt: TGTGCCACCAGTGAAAACGGAGGGACGTATGGCTACACCTTC
cdr3_aa: CATSENGGTYGYTF
v_call: TRBV24-1
d_call: -
clone_size: few
j_call: TRBJ1-2

cdr3_nt: TGTGCCAGTAGTATAGGACTAGCGGCTTACAATGAGCAGTTCTTC
cdr3_aa: CASSIGLAAYNEQFF
v_call: TRBV19
d_call: TRBD2
clone_size: -
j_call: TRBJ2-1